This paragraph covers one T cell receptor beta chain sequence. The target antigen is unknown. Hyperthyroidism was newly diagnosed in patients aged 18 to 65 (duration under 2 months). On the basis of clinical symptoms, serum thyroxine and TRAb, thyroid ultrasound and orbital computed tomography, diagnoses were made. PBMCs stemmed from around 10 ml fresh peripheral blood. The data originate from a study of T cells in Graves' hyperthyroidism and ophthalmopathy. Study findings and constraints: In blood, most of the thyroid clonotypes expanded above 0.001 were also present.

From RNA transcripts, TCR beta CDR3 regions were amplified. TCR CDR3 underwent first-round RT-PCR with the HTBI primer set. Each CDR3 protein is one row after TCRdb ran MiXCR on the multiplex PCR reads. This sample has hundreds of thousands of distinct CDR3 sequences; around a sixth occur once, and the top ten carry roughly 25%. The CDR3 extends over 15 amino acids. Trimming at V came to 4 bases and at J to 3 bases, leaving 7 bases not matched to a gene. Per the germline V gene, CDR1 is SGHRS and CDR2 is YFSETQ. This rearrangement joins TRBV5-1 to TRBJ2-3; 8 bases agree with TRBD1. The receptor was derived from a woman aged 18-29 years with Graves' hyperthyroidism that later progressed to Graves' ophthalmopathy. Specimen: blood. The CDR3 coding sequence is TGCGCCAGCAGCGGCGGACAGGGCCCAACAGATACGCAGTATTTT. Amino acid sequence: CASSGGQGPTDTQYF.